The source of this TCR beta chain is a study of blood T cell repertoires in COVID-19. Assay used: immunoSEQ multiplex PCR; TCRdb lists only in-frame clones, some missing. The repertoire has around 60,000 clones, approximately 82% of them found once; the top ten carry around 3.8%. There are 16 residues in the CDR3. Germline CDR1 and CDR2: SGHTA and FQGTGA. Trimming pared 2 bases from V and 2 bases from J, leaving 13 bases between. The TCR comes from a woman older than 75 with acute or convalescent COVID-19. The material sequenced was peripheral blood. V is TRBV7-3 and J is TRBJ1-3; the D gene is possibly TRBD1 (6 bases). The CDR3 loop is CASSLGARGTGNTIYF. In DNA, the CDR3 is TGTGCCAGCAGCTTAGGGGCCAGGGGCACTGGAAACACCATATATTTT.